The T cell receptor beta chain described here comes from a study of cytomegalovirus exposure and HLA in healthy donors. Notes on the study in general: Sequencing probably produced one cluster of sequence variants that were highly shared. On later analysis, the bulk of CMV-associated TCR beta chains appeared to be HLA-restricted. Listed as cytomegalovirus-associated were about 160 TCR beta chains.

Germline lookup yields CDR1 LNHDA and CDR2 SQIVND (reference sequence). CDR3 length: 17 amino acids. The V and J ends lost 4 bases and 2 bases, in that order; junction bases with no gene match: 11. The PCR used 60 Vbeta and 13 Jbeta primers. Profiling relied on immunoSEQ multiplex PCR, and the TCRdb table lists in-frame clones only, not all of them. Found here are roughly 200,000 clones, 70% to 80% of them singletons; the top ten hold around 2.2%. To note about this clone: Its matching antigen is unknown.

The sequence was obtained from a woman in her twenties or thirties in good health and CMV-seropositive. The specimen sequenced was PBMCs. The chain links TRBV19 to TRBJ2-1, with 7 positions matching TRBD2. In DNA, the CDR3 is TGTGCCAGTAGTAGACTCCCCGCGGCGGGGGCCTACAATGAGCAGTTCTTC. Residues: CASSRLPAAGAYNEQFF.